The 32 T cell receptor beta chains listed next were all sequenced from one sample in a study of Graves' ophthalmopathy and Graves' hyperthyroidism (dated by TCRdb to 2016 to 2019). The instrument was an Illumina HiSeq 2000. TCR beta CDR3 regions were amplified from RNA transcripts for repertoire sequencing. A first-round RT-PCR used HTBI primers with the Qiagen OneStep RT-PCR kit, followed by a second-round multiplex PCR, size selection and purification. The public reads were run again by TCRdb, first through fastp at Q25 and then through MiXCR, and only productive beta chains were kept. CDR3 protein sequences are deduplicated, and each keeps its most common genes and DNA. Present in this sample are about 740,000 distinct CDR3 sequences, roughly 40% of which were seen just once. The ten largest account for approximately 43% of the sample. The sequencing input was peripheral blood. These receptors were obtained from an adult man with Graves' ophthalmopathy.

The chain employs TRBV2 and TRBJ2-7; D might be TRBD1 or TRBD2, each matching 5 bases. V lost 9 bases, J lost 4 bases, and 16 bases lay in between. The CDR3 runs 13 residues. Germline assignment: CDR1 SNHLY and CDR2 FYNNEI. The CDR3 reads CASLLDSRYEQYF. The CDR3 DNA reads as TGTGCCAGTTTACTAGACAGTAGATACGAGCAGTACTTC.

This clonotype was counted at least ten times. The chain couples TRBV7-9 to TRBJ1-1, with D possibly being TRBD1 (6 bases). This CDR3 comprises 13 residues. V gave up 5 bases and J gave up 4 bases, with 11 bases separating them. Germline V lookup: CDR1 SEHNR, CDR2 FQNEAQ (reference sequence). The CDR3 here is CASSPQGSTEAFF. Here the CDR3 DNA reads TGTGCCAGCAGCCCACAGGGTAGCACTGAAGCTTTCTTT.

This clonotype was recorded at least ten times. The chain has TRBV7-2 and TRBJ1-1; TRBD1 matches 7 bases. Trimming removed 0 bases from V and 6 bases from J; junction bases left unmatched: 7. Germline CDR1 SGHTA, CDR2 FQGNSA. The CDR3 has 15 amino acids. The CDR3 reads CASSLAQTGLAEAFF. CDR3 nucleotides: TGTGCCAGCAGCTTAGCCCAGACAGGGCTCGCTGAAGCTTTCTTT. The full variable domain, with the rest looked up from reference TRBV7-2 and TRBJ1-1, is GAGVSQSPSNKVTEKGKDVELRCDPISGHTALYWYRQSLGQGLEFLIYFQGNSAPDKSGLPSDRFSAERTGGSVSTLTIQRTQQEDSAVYLCASSLAQTGLAEAFFGQGTRLTVV.

The chain carries TRBV2 and TRBJ2-6; D perhaps matches TRBD2 (8 bases). The V and J ends lost 8 bases and 11 bases respectively, with 16 bases between them. CDR1 is SNHLY, CDR2 FYNNEI, per germline. The CDR3 has 13 residues. CDR3 in amino acids: CASLPGGGYVLTF. CDR3 DNA sequence: TGTGCCAGCCTCCCGGGAGGGGGCTACGTCCTGACTTTC.

In this sample, this clonotype turned up many times. V gene TRBV25-1 combines with J gene TRBJ1-4; perhaps TRBD1 as D (5 bases). CDR1 MGHDK and CDR2 SYGVNS come from the germline V gene. Between the trimmed V and J ends, which lost 1 base and 8 bases, there was a span of 14 bases. CDR3 length equals 15 residues. This CDR3 reads CASSESRGYDEKLFF. In nucleotides, the CDR3 is TGTGCCAGCAGTGAATCAAGGGGTTATGACGAAAAACTGTTTTTT.

The chain employs TRBV14 and TRBJ2-5; D not certain. Germline V gene lookup returns CDR1 SGHDN and CDR2 FVKESK. CDR3 length: 15 residues. Deletions cut 1 base from V and 0 bases from J, with 9 bases between. CDR3 nucleotides: TGTGCCAGCAGCCAAGTGGTTTCGTACCAAGAGACCCAGTACTTC. Its translation is CASSQVVSYQETQYF. Combining the CDR3 with reference TRBV14 and TRBJ2-5 gives the whole variable domain EAGVTQFPSHSVIEKGQTVTLRCDPISGHDNLYWYRRVMGKEIKFLLHFVKESKQDESGMPNNRFLAERTGGTYSTLKVQPAELEDSGVYFCASSQVVSYQETQYFGPGTRLLVL.

This clonotype was recorded at least ten times. The chain couples TRBV10-3 to TRBJ1-5; D remains ambiguous. V was clipped by 0 bases and J by 10 bases, with 16 bases between them. The CDR3 has 15 amino acids. CDR1 is ENHRY, CDR2 SYGVKD, per germline. For the CDR3, the DNA is TGTGCCATCAGTGAGTCGTGGCAGGCGAACGATCCCCAGCATTTT. It specifies CAISESWQANDPQHF.

The V call is TRBV7-9, the J call TRBJ2-5; TRBD2 might be the D (5 bases). The CDR3 spans 12 residues. Trimming removed 4 bases from V and 9 bases from J, with 12 bases in between. The germline gives CDR1 SEHNR, CDR2 FQNEAQ (reference sequence). CDR3 loop: CASSSTAGAQYF. For the CDR3, the DNA is TGTGCCAGCAGCTCGACGGCCGGGGCCCAGTACTTC.

Note on this clonotype: Given a much more abundant clone one base away, this may be a read error. The chain carries TRBV15 and TRBJ2-7; D uncertain. This CDR3 spans 14 amino acids. Germline CDR1 LNHNV, CDR2 YYDKDF (reference sequence). Trimming removed 7 bases at V and 6 bases at J, with 19 bases between. The CDR3 bases are TGTGCCACCAACCGTGGGTCAGCCCCTCTCGAGCAGTACTTC. It encodes CATNRGSAPLEQYF. The full variable domain, in which reference TRBV15 and TRBJ2-7 provide the parts outside the CDR3, is DAMVIQNPRYQVTQFGKPVTLSCSQTLNHNVMYWYQQKSSQAPKLLFHYYDKDFNNEADTPDNFQSRRPNTSFCFLDIRSPGLGDTAMYLCATNRGSAPLEQYFGPGTRLTVT.

The V gene is TRBV29-1, the J gene TRBJ2-5; the match to TRBD2 covers 9 bases. There are 17 residues in the CDR3. J was trimmed by 7 bases and V by 3 bases; bases with no gene match: 18. CDR1 and CDR2 from the germline V gene are SQVTM and ANQGSEA. In DNA, the CDR3 is TGCAGCGTTGATGGGGCCGGTGGGACTAGCTCGTTCGGGACCCAGTACTTC. It translates to CSVDGAGGTSSFGTQYF.

V gene TRBV5-1 combines with J gene TRBJ1-4; D is unclear. The ends were cut back, 3 bases at V and 11 bases at J, with 14 bases in the middle. Germline CDR1 and CDR2: SGHRS and YFSETQ. This CDR3 contains 13 residues. CDR3 sequence: CASSSRSGWKLFF. CDR3 DNA sequence: TGCGCCAGCAGCTCGAGATCCGGTTGGAAACTGTTTTTT.

J is TRBJ2-2 and V is TRBV9, with 9 bases identical to TRBD2. CDR3 length: 16 amino acids. Germline CDR1 SGDLS, CDR2 YYNGEE. J lost 4 bases, V lost 0 bases, and 4 bases had no gene match. The CDR3 DNA reads as TGTGCCAGCAGCGTAGTGGAGCGGGGGGCCACCGGGGAGCTGTTTTTT. This codes for CASSVVERGATGELFF.

Comment on this clonotype: This could be a read error, since a much larger clone is one nucleotide away. The chain has TRBV19 and TRBJ1-1; TRBD1 is a possible D gene (5 bases). This CDR3 is 14 amino acids long. The ends were cut back, 9 bases at V and 1 base at J, with 15 bases in the middle. The germline V gene encodes CDR1 LNHDA and CDR2 SQIVND (reference sequence). CDR3 protein: CARSQGPQNTEAFF. For the CDR3, the DNA is TGTGCCAGAAGCCAGGGTCCCCAGAACACTGAAGCTTTCTTT.

The chain joins TRBV6-5 to TRBJ1-2; D might be TRBD1 (5 bases). Looked up from germline, CDR1 is MNHEY and CDR2 is SVGAGI. This CDR3 has 14 amino acids. With 2 bases removed from V and 4 bases from J, the gap between germline ends came to 11 bases. In DNA form, the CDR3 reads TGTGCCAGCAGTTACCTGGCAGGGAGCTATGGCTACACCTTC. Amino acid sequence: CASSYLAGSYGYTF.

This clonotype was picked up one time. The chain is built from TRBV9 and TRBJ2-2; tentatively, D is TRBD2 (6 bases). The CDR3 covers 14 residues. The germline CDR1 and CDR2 sequences are SGDLS and YYNGEE. V was clipped by 4 bases and J by 5 bases, with 12 bases between them. For the CDR3, the DNA is TGTGCCAGCAGCCAAGCGGGCTTGACCGGGGAGCTGTTTTTT. It encodes CASSQAGLTGELFF.

The genes are TRBV11-1 and TRBJ2-3; no clear D. Germline assignment: CDR1 SGHAT and CDR2 FQDESV (reference sequence). Trimming took off 2 bases at V and 2 bases at J, with 5 bases between the two ends. This CDR3 is 13 amino acids long. CDR3 protein: CASSLWDTDTQYF. CDR3 nucleotide sequence: TGTGCCAGCAGCTTATGGGACACAGATACGCAGTATTTT. Together with reference TRBV11-1 and TRBJ2-3, the CDR3 gives the full variable domain: EAEVAQSPRYKITEKSQAVAFWCDPISGHATLYWYRQILGQGPELLVQFQDESVVDDSQLPKDRFSAERLKGVDSTLKIQPAELGDSAMYLCASSLWDTDTQYFGPGTRLTVL.

The chain uses TRBV25-1 and TRBJ2-7; D not certain. Looked up from germline, CDR1 is MGHDK and CDR2 is SYGVNS. V shed 8 bases and J shed 2 bases, with 19 bases lying between them. This CDR3 has 15 residues. The CDR3 DNA reads TGTGCCAGCGGTTTGGATTGGGTAGCAACCTACGAGCAGTACTTC. This codes for CASGLDWVATYEQYF.

This chain joins TRBV25-1 and TRBJ1-1; maybe TRBD1 (5 bases). The CDR3 covers 15 residues. Germline-derived CDR1 and CDR2 are MGHDK and SYGVNS. Trimming left V 2 bases short and J 7 bases short, with 17 bases between. CDR3 in DNA: TGTGCCAGCAGTGAAGTGGGGGTTCGGTCCAGTGAAGCTTTCTTT. It is translated as CASSEVGVRSSEAFF.

This clonotype has a handful of counts. The chain uses TRBV19 and TRBJ1-6, with 10 bases matching TRBD1. The J segment lost 4 bases and the V segment lost 4 bases, leaving 4 bases of the junction unmatched. The CDR3 length is 16 residues. In germline, CDR1 is LNHDA, CDR2 SQIVND (reference sequence). In DNA, the CDR3 is TGTGCCAGTAGTACCAGGGACAGGGGTTATAATTCACCCCTCCACTTT. This gives the protein CASSTRDRGYNSPLHF.

The chain is built from TRBV7-9 and TRBJ2-2, with no clear D. The length of the CDR3 is 12 residues. Germline lookup yields CDR1 SEHNR and CDR2 FQNEAQ (reference sequence). Trimming took off 4 bases at V and 5 bases at J, with 5 bases between the two ends. The CDR3 nucleotides are TGTGCCAGCAGCTCCGAAACCGGGGAGCTGTTTTTT. Its protein product is CASSSETGELFF.

The DNA of the CDR3 is TGTGCCATCAGTGAGGACAGTTCTAATGAAAAACTGTTTTTT. It codes for CAISEDSSNEKLFF. This chain joins TRBV10-3 and TRBJ1-4; D possibly corresponds to TRBD1 (5 bases). The CDR3 length is 14 residues. Looked up from germline, CDR1 is ENHRY and CDR2 is SYGVKD. Trimming took off 2 bases at V and 3 bases at J, with 7 bases between the two ends.

This clonotype was seen at least ten times. The chain combines TRBV7-9 with TRBJ2-7; D assignment may be TRBD1 or TRBD2 (5 bases each). CDR3 length: 12 amino acids. Trimming took 8 bases from V and 4 from J, leaving 12 bases between them. Germline CDR1 SEHNR, CDR2 FQNEAQ (reference sequence). The CDR3 DNA follows: TGTGCCAGCGTGGACACTAGGTACGAGCAGTACTTC. The encoded protein is CASVDTRYEQYF.

V gene TRBV25-1 combines with J gene TRBJ1-3; D possibly corresponds to TRBD1 (6 bases). The CDR3 consists of 15 residues. The germline CDR1 and CDR2 sequences are MGHDK and SYGVNS. The germline V and J ends were trimmed by 7 bases and 0 bases, with 13 bases remaining between them. CDR3 nucleotide sequence: TGTGCCAGCACTGTTGGACAGTTCTCTGGAAACACCATATATTTT. Translated: CASTVGQFSGNTIYF.

The CDR3 reads CASSRGEGGSNQPQHF. As DNA, the CDR3 is TGTGCCAGCAGCCGGGGGGAAGGAGGGAGCAATCAGCCCCAGCATTTT. The rearrangement uses TRBV2 and TRBJ1-5, with D maybe TRBD1 (5 bases). Trimming left V 6 bases short and J 1 base short, with 16 bases between. This CDR3 is 16 amino acids long. CDR1 SNHLY and CDR2 FYNNEI come from the germline V gene.

A few counts support this clonotype. The chain links TRBV11-2 to TRBJ2-7; 7 bases fit TRBD2. The CDR3 extends over 14 amino acids. With 6 bases clipped from V and 3 bases from J, the junction kept 8 bases outside the gene matches. Germline V gene lookup returns CDR1 SGHAT and CDR2 FQNNGV. As DNA, the CDR3 is TGTGCCAGCAGTTACATTCGCGGGAGCTACGAGCAGTACTTC. Its protein is CASSYIRGSYEQYF. Combining the CDR3 with reference TRBV11-2 and TRBJ2-7 gives the whole variable domain EAGVAQSPRYKIIEKRQSVAFWCNPISGHATLYWYQQILGQGPKLLIQFQNNGVVDDSQLPKDRFSAERLKGVDSTLKIQPAKLEDSAVYLCASSYIRGSYEQYFGPGTRLTVT.

CDR3 sequence (DNA): TGTGCCAGCAGCTCCGGGACTACTTTCCCAGATACGCAGTATTTT. Protein: CASSSGTTFPDTQYF. This chain connects TRBV7-2 to TRBJ2-3; TRBD2 matches at 7 bases. V shed 4 bases, J shed 4 bases, and the junction held 8 bases outside the gene matches. Germline CDR1 SGHTA, CDR2 FQGNSA. This CDR3 is 15 amino acids long.

The chain employs TRBV24-1 and TRBJ2-2, with a possible D match to TRBD2 (5 bases). V was trimmed by 4 bases and J by 1 base, leaving 15 bases between them. Germline lookup yields CDR1 KGHDR and CDR2 SFDVKD. The CDR3 extends over 17 amino acids. CDR3 loop: CATSDPGESENTGELFF. CDR3 DNA: TGTGCCACCAGTGACCCCGGGGAGTCCGAGAACACCGGGGAGCTGTTTTTT.

This clonotype has at least ten counts. The rearrangement links TRBV7-9 to TRBJ2-2, with 13 bases identical to TRBD2. J was trimmed by 0 bases and V by 6 bases; bases with no gene match: 4. The CDR3 is made up of 17 amino acids. Germline CDR1 is SEHNR and CDR2 is FQNEAQ (reference sequence). CDR3 protein: CASSRTSGGANTGELFF. The CDR3 DNA follows: TGTGCCAGCAGTCGGACTAGCGGGGGCGCGAACACCGGGGAGCTGTTTTTT.

This clonotype was counted at least ten times. The chain recombines TRBV2 with TRBJ2-2; unclear D gene. The germline V gene encodes CDR1 SNHLY and CDR2 FYNNEI. V was cut by 6 bases and J by 0 bases, with 11 bases left in between. CDR3 length equals 15 residues. CDR3 in amino acids: CASREQKANTGELFF. CDR3 bases: TGTGCCAGCAGGGAACAGAAAGCGAACACCGGGGAGCTGTTTTTT.

The CDR3 DNA follows: TGTGCCAGCAGCTTAAGACGGATGAACACTGAAGCTTTCTTT. Translating it yields CASSLRRMNTEAFF. The chain uses TRBV7-9 and TRBJ1-1; D is unclear. CDR3 length: 14 residues. Germline CDR1 and CDR2: SEHNR and FQNEAQ (reference sequence). Trimming removed 2 bases from V and 0 bases from J, with 7 bases in between.

This clonotype was recorded once. J is TRBJ2-2 and V is TRBV20-1, with D possibly matching TRBD2 (6 bases). The V end was cut by 4 bases, the J end by 0 bases, with 9 bases between. Germline-derived CDR1 and CDR2 are DFQATT and SNEGSKA (reference sequence). The CDR3 sequence is 14 residues long. CDR3: CSATTSSNTGELFF. The CDR3 DNA sequence: TGCAGTGCTACGACTAGTTCGAACACCGGGGAGCTGTTTTTT.

CDR3 bases: TGTGCCAGCAGCGGTATGAAGTCCTACGAGCAGTACTTC. This codes for CASSGMKSYEQYF. The chain is built from TRBV7-9 and TRBJ2-7; unclear D gene. This CDR3 comprises 13 residues. The V end was cut by 5 bases, the J end by 1 base, with 9 bases between. Germline values: CDR1 SEHNR, CDR2 FQNEAQ (reference sequence).